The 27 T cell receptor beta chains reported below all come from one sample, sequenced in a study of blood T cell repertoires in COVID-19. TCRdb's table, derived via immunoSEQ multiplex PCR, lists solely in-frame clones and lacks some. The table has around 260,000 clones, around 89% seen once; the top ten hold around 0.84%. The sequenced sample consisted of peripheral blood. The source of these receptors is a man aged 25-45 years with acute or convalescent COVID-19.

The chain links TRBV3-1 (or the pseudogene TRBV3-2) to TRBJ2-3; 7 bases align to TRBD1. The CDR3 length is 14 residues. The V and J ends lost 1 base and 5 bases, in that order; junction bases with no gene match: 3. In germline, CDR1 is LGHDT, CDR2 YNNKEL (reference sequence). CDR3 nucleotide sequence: TGTGCCAGCAGCCAAGCTAGGGGGCTAGATACGCAGTATTTT. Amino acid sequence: CASSQARGLDTQYF.

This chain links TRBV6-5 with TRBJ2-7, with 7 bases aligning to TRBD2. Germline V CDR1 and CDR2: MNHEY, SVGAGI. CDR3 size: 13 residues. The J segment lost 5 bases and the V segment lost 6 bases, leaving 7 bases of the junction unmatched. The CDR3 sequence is CASRQAGLDEQYF. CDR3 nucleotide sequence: TGTGCCAGCAGGCAAGCGGGGCTCGACGAGCAGTACTTC.

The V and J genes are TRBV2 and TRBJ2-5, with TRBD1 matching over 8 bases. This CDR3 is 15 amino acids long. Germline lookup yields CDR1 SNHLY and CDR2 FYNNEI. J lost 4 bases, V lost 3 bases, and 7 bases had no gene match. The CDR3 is CASSEFAGGAETQYF. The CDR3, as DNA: TGTGCCAGCAGTGAGTTTGCAGGGGGCGCAGAGACCCAGTACTTC.

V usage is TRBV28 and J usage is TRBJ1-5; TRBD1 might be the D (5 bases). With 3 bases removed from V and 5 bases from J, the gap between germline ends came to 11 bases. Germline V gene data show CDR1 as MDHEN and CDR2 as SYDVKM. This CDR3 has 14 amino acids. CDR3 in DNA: TGTGCCAGCAGTTTTTCAGGGAAGGATCAGCCCCAGCATTTT. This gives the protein CASSFSGKDQPQHF.

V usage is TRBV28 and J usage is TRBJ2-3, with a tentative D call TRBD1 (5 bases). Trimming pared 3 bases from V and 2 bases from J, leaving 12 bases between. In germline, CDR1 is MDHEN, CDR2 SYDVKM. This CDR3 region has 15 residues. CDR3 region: CASSFLDTFTDTQYF. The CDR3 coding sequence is TGTGCCAGCAGTTTTTTGGACACCTTCACAGATACGCAGTATTTT.

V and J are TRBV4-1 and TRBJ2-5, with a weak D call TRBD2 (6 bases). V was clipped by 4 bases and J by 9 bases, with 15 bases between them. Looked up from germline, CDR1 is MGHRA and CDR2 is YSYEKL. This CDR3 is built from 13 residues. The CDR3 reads CASSLGLLEPQYF. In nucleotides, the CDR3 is TGCGCCAGCAGCCTGGGACTTCTTGAGCCCCAGTACTTC.

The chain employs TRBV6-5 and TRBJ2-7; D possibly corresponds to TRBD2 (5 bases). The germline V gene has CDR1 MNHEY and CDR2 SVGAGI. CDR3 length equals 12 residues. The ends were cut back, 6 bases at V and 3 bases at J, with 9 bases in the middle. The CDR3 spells CASSPLGYEQYF. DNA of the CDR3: TGTGCCAGCAGCCCACTAGGCTACGAGCAGTACTTC.

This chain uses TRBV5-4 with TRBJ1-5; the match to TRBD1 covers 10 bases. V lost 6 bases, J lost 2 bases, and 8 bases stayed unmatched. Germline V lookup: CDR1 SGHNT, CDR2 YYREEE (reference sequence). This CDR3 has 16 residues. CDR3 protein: CASIWKGQGRNQPQHF. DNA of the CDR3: TGTGCCAGCATCTGGAAGGGACAGGGGCGCAATCAGCCCCAGCATTTT.

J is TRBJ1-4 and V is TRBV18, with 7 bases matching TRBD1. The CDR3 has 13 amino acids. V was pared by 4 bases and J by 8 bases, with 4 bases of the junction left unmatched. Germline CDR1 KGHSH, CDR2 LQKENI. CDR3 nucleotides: TGTGCCAGCTCACTCACAGGGGCCGAAAAACTGTTTTTT. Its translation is CASSLTGAEKLFF.

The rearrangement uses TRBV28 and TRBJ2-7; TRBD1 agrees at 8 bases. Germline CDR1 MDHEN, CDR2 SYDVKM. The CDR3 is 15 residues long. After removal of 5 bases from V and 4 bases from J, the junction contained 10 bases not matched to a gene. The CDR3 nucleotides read TGTGCCAGCAGTGCGCAGGGGGCGACGAGGTACGAGCAGTACTTC. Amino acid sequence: CASSAQGATRYEQYF.

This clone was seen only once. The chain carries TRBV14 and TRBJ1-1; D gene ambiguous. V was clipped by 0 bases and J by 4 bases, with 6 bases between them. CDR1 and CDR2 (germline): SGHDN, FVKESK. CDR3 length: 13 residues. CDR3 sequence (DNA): TGTGCCAGCAGCCAAGATCTTGTCACTGAAGCTTTCTTT. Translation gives CASSQDLVTEAFF.

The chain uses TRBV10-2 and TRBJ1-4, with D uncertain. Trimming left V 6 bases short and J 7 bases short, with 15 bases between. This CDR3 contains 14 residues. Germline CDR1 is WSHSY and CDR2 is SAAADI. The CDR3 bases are TGCGCCAGCAGAACCGGGATGGGGAGTGAAAAACTGTTTTTT. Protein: CASRTGMGSEKLFF.

This chain's CDR3 is CASTDDRKDGYTF. For the CDR3, the DNA is TGTGCCAGCACCGACGACAGGAAGGATGGCTACACCTTC. The rearrangement uses TRBV12-3 or TRBV12-4 and TRBJ1-2, with a weak D call TRBD1 (6 bases). V was clipped by 7 bases and J by 6 bases, with 15 bases between them. The CDR3 loop spans 13 amino acids.

The CDR3 DNA reads as TGTGCCAGCTCACCAGCGTTGGGGCGTAATTCACCCCTCCACTTT. As protein: CASSPALGRNSPLHF. The chain recombines TRBV18 with TRBJ1-6; D is perhaps TRBD1 (5 bases). The germline V gene has CDR1 KGHSH and CDR2 LQKENI. The V end was cut by 2 bases, the J end by 6 bases, with 11 bases between. The CDR3 has 15 residues.

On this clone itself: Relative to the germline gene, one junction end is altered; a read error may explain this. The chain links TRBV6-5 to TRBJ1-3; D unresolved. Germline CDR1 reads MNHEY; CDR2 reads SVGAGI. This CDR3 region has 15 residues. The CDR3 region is CASSDSQRATNTIYF. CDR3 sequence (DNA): TGTGCCAGCAGTGACTCCCAGCGTGCTACAAACACCATATATTTT.

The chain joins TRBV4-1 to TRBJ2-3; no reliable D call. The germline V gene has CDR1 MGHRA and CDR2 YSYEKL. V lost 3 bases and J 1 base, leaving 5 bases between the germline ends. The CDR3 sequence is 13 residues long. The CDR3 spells CASSHSGTDTQYF. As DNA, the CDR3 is TGCGCCAGCAGCCATTCTGGCACAGATACGCAGTATTTT.

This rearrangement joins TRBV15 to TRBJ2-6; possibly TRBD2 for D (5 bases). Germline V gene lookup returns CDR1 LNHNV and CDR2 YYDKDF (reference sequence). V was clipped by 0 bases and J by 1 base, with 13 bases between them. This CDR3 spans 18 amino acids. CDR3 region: CATSRDFGLASGANVLTF. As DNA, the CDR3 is TGTGCCACCAGCAGAGATTTCGGGTTAGCGTCTGGGGCCAACGTCCTGACTTTC.

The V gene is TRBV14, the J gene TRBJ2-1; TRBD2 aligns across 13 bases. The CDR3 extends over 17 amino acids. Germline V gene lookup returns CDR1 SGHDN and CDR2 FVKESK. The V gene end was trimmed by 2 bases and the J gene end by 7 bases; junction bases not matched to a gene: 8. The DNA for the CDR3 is TGTGCCAGCAGCCAATTAAGGACTAGCGGGGGTATAAATGAGCAGTTCTTC. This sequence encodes CASSQLRTSGGINEQFF.

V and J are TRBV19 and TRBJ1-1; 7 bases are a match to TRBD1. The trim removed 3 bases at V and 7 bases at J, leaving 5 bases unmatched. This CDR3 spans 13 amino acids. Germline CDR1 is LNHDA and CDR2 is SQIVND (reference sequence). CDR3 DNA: TGTGCCAGTAGTATCAGGGGGGTGGGTGAAGCTTTCTTT. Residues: CASSIRGVGEAFF.

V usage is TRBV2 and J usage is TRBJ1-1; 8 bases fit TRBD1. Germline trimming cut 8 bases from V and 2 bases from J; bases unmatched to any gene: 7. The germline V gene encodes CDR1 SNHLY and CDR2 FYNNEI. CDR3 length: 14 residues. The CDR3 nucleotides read TGTGCCAGCTCACCAGGGGGCTTTAACACTGAAGCTTTCTTT. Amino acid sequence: CASSPGGFNTEAFF.

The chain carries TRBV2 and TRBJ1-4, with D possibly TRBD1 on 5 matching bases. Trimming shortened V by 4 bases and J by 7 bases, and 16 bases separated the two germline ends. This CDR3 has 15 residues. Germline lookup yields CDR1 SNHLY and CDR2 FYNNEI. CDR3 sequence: CASSVETAGSEKLFF. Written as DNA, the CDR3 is TGTGCCAGCAGTGTTGAGACAGCCGGCAGTGAAAAACTGTTTTTT.

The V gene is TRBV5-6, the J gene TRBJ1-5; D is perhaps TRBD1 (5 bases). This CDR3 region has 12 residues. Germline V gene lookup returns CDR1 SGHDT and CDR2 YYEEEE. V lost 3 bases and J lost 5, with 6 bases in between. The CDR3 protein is CASSSGDQPQHF. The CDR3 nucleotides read TGTGCCAGCAGCTCGGGGGATCAGCCCCAGCATTTT. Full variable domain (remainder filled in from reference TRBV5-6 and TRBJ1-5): DAGVTQSPTHLIKTRGQQVTLRCSPKSGHDTVSWYQQALGQGPQFIFQYYEEEERQRGNFPDRFSGHQFPNYSSELNVNALLLGDSALYLCASSSGDQPQHFGDGTRLSIL.

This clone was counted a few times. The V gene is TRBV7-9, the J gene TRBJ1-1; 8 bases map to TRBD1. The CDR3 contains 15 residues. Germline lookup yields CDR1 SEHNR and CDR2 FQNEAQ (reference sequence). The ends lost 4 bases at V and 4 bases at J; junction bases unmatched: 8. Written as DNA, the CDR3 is TGTGCCAGCAGCTCCAGGACAGGGCTAGGCACTGAAGCTTTCTTT. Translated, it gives CASSSRTGLGTEAFF.

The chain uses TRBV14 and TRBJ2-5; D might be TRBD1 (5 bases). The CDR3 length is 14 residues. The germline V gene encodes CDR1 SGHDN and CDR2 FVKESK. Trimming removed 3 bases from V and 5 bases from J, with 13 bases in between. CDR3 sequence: CASSHPGLSETQYF. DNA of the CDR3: TGTGCCAGCAGCCATCCAGGGTTGTCGGAGACCCAGTACTTC. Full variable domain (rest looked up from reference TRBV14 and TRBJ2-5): EAGVTQFPSHSVIEKGQTVTLRCDPISGHDNLYWYRRVMGKEIKFLLHFVKESKQDESGMPNNRFLAERTGGTYSTLKVQPAELEDSGVYFCASSHPGLSETQYFGPGTRLLVL.

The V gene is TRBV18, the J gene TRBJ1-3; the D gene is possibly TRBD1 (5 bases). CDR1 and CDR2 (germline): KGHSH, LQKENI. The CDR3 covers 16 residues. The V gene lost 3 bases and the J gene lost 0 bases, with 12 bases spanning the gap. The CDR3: CASSPGGLFSGNTIYF. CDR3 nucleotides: TGTGCCAGCTCACCGGGGGGACTGTTCTCTGGAAACACCATATATTTT. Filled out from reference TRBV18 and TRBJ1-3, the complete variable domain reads NAGVMQNPRHLVRRRGQEARLRCSPMKGHSHVYWYRQLPEEGLKFMVYLQKENIIDESGMPKERFSAEFPKEGPSILRIQQVVRGDSAAYFCASSPGGLFSGNTIYFGEGSWLTVV.

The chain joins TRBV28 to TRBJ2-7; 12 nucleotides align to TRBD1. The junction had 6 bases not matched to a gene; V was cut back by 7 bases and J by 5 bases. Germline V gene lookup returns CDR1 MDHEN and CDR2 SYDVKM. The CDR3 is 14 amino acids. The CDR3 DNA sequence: TGTGCCAGCACCTCGGGACAGGGGGCTCACGAGCAGTACTTC. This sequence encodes CASTSGQGAHEQYF.

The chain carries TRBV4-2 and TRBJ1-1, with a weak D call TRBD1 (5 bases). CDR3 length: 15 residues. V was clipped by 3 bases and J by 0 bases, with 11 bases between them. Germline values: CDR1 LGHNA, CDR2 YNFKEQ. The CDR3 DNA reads TGTGCCAGCAGCCAGAGGACAATCATGAACACTGAAGCTTTCTTT. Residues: CASSQRTIMNTEAFF.